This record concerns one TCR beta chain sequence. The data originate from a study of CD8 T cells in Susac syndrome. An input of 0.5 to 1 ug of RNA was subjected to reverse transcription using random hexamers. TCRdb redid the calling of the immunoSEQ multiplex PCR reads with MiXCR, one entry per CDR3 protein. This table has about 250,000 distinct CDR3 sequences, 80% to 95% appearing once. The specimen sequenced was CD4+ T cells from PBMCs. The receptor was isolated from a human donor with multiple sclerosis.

This CDR3 reads CASSQDPPVWGNYGYTF. The CDR3 DNA follows: TGCGCCAGCAGCCAAGATCCCCCGGTATGGGGCAACTATGGCTACACCTTC. The chain is built from TRBV4-1 and TRBJ1-2, with D maybe TRBD1 (5 bases). The CDR3 extends over 17 amino acids. Trimming removed 0 bases from V and 2 bases from J, with 16 bases in between. Germline V gives CDR1 MGHRA, CDR2 YSYEKL.